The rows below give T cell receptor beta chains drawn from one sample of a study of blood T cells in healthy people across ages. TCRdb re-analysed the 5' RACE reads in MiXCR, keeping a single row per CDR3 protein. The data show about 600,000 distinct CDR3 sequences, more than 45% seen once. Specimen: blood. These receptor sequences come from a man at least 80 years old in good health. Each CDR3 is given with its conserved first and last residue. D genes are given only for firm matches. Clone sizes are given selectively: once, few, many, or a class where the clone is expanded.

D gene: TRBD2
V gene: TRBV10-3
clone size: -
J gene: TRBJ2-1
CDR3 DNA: TGTGCCAGTGGACTAGGGTTCAATGAGCAGTTCTTC
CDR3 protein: CASGLGFNEQFF

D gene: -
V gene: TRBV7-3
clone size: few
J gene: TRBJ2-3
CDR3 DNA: TGTGCTAGCAGCCTCGGGGCTGCGGATACGCAGTATTTT
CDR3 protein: CASSLGAADTQYF

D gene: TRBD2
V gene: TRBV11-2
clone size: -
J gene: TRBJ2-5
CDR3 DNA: TGTGCCAGCAGCAAAACTAGCGGGAGAGCTCGAGAGACCCAGTACTTC
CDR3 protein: CASSKTSGRARETQYF

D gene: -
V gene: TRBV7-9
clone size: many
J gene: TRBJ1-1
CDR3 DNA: TGTGCCAGCAGCCGGAACATGGGGGCCGGCACTGAAGCTTTCTTT
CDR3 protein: CASSRNMGAGTEAFF

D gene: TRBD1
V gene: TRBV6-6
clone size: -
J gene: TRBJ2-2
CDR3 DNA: TGTGCCAGCAGTTATTGGGACAGGGACGAAGGCGGGGAGCTGTTTTTT
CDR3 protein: CASSYWDRDEGGELFF

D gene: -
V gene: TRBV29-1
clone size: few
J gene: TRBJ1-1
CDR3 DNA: TGCAGCGTCCGAGGGCTGGGTTTGAACACTGAAGCTTTCTTT
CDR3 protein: CSVRGLGLNTEAFF

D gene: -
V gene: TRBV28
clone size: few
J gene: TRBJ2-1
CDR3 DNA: TGTGCCAGCAGCCAATTCCCGTCCGAGAATGAGCAGTTCTTC
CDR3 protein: CASSQFPSENEQFF

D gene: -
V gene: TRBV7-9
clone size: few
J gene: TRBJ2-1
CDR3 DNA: TGTGCCAGCAACATCCCAGCCGGCTCCTACAATGAGCAGTTCTTC
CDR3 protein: CASNIPAGSYNEQFF

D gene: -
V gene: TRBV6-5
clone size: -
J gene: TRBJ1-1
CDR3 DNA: TGTGCCAGCAGAAGCCGGGCCCTCCTTCCGAACACTGAAGCTTTCTTT
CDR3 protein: CASRSRALLPNTEAFF

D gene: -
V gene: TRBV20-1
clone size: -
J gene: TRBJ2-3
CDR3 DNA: TGCAGTGCTAGAGCCCCGGGACGCAGCACAGATACGCAGTATTTT
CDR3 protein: CSARAPGRSTDTQYF

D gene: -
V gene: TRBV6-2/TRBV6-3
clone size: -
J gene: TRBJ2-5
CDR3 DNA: TGTGCCAGCAGGCCCCTTTCCAGGGTGTCCCAAGAGACCCAGTACTTC
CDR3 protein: CASRPLSRVSQETQYF

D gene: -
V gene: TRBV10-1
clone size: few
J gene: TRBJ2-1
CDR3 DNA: TGCGCCAGCGCCCCTAGCTCCTACAATGAGCAGTTCTTC
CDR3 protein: CASAPSSYNEQFF

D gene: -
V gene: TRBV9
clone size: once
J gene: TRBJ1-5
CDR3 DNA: TGTGCCAGCAGCGTTGGGGCGGGGGGGAATCAGCCCCAGCATTTT
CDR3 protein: CASSVGAGGNQPQHF

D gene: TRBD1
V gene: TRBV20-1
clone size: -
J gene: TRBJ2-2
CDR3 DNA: TGCAGTGCTAAGGACAGGGGAAGCACCGGGGAGCTGTTTTTT
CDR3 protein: CSAKDRGSTGELFF

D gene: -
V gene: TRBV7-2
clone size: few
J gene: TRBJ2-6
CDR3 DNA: TGTGCCAGCAGCCTAGAGGGTATTTCTGGGGCCAACGTCCTGACTTTC
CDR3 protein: CASSLEGISGANVLTF

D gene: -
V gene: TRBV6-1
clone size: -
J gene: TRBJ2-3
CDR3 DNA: TGTGCCAGCAACGAGGGCGGGCAGGATACGCAGTATTTT
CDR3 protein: CASNEGGQDTQYF

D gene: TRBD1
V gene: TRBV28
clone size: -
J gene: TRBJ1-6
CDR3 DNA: TGTGCCAGCAGTCCGGGACAGGGGCGGACACCCCCCCACTTT
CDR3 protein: CASSPGQGRTPPHF

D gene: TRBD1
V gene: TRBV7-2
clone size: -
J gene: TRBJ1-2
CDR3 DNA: TGTGCCAGCAGACCCGGGACAGGGATCCATGGCTACACCTTC
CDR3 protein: CASRPGTGIHGYTF

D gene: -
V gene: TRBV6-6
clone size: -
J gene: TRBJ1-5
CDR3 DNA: TGTGCCAGCAGACCTACAGAGGGCCAGGGTCAGCCCCAGCATTTT
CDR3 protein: CASRPTEGQGQPQHF

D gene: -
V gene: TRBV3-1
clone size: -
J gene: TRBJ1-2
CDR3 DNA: TGTGCCAGCAGCCAAATCTTCGGGGCAGATGGCTACACCTTC
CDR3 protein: CASSQIFGADGYTF

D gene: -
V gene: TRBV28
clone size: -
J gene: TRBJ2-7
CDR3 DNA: TGTGCCAGCAGTTTCGGAGGGACAGCCCGCTACGAGCAGTACTTC
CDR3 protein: CASSFGGTARYEQYF

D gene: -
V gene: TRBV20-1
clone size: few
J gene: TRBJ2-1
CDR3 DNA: TGCAGTATTGTGGGGCTGAGCTCCTACAATGAGCAGTTCTTC
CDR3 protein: CSIVGLSSYNEQFF

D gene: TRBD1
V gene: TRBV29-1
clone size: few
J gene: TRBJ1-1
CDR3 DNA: TGCAGCGGGCGGGACAGTCCTTTGAACACTGAAGCTTTCTTT
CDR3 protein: CSGRDSPLNTEAFF

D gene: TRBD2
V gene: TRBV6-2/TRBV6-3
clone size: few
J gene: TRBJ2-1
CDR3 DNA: TGTGCCAGCAGTTACGCCGGGACTAGCGTTAATGAGCAGTTCTTC
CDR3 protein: CASSYAGTSVNEQFF

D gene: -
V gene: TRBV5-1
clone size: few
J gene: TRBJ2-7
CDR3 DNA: TGCGCCAGCAGCTTGGAAACTAGATCTTTGGACGAGCAGTACTTC
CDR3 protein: CASSLETRSLDEQYF

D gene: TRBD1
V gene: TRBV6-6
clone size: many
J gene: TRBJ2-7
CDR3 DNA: TGTGCCAGCAGTTACCCACCGTGGGGACAGATCTCCTACGAGCAGTACTTC
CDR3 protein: CASSYPPWGQISYEQYF

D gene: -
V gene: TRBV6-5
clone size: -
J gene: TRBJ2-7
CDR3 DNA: TGTGCCAGCAGTGAACAGGAAGGGTACGAGCAGTACTTC
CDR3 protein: CASSEQEGYEQYF

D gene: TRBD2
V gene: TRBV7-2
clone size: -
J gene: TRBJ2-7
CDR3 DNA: TGTGCCAGCACCGGACTAGCGGGAGGGACCTACGAGCAGTACTTC
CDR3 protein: CASTGLAGGTYEQYF

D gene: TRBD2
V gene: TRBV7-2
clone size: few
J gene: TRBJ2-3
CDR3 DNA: TGTGCCAGCAGCTCCCGGGCTAGCGGGGGGACTACAAGGACAGATACGCAGTATTTT
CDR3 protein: CASSSRASGGTTRTDTQYF

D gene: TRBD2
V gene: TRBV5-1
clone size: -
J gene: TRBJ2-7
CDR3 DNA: TGCGCCAGCAGCCCCGCGGGAGGCGTCGATACCTACGAGCAGTACTTC
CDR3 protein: CASSPAGGVDTYEQYF

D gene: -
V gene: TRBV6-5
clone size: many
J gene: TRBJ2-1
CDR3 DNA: TGTGCCAGCAGTTCAGTAACCCGGGAGCCTTCGACTGAGCAGTTCTTC
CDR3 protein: CASSSVTREPSTEQFF

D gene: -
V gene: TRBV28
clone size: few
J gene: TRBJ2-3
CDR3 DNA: TGTGCCAGCAGCCCGATCATCACAGATACGCAGTATTTT
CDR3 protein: CASSPIITDTQYF

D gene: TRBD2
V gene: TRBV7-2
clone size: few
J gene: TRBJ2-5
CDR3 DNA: TGTGCCAGCAGCGAATTGACTAGCGGGTGGGGAGAGACCCAGTACTTC
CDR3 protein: CASSELTSGWGETQYF

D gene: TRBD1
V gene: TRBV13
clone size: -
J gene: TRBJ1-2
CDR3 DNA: TGTGCCAGTAGCTTCCCTACAGGGGCGGGGGGCTACACCTTC
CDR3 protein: CASSFPTGAGGYTF

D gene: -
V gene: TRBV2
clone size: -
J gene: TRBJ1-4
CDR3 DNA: TGTGCCAGCAGAGCTCAGTGGGTCGATGAAAAACTGTTTTTT
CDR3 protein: CASRAQWVDEKLFF

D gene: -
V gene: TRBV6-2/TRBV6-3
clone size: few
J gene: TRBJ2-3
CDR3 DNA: TGTGCCAGCAGTACCTACCGTGGGATGCAGTATTTT
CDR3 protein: CASSTYRGMQYF

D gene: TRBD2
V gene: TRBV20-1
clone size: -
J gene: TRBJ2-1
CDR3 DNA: TGCAGTGCTCTTCCGGGACTAGCGGGAGTCTACAATGAGCAGTTCTTC
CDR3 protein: CSALPGLAGVYNEQFF

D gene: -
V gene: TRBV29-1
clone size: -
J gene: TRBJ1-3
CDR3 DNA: TGCAGCGTTGATACAGACTCTGGAAACACCATATATTTT
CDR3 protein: CSVDTDSGNTIYF

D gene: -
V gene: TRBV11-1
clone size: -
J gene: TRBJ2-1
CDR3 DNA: TGTGCCAGCAGCCATTCCCGCATTGAGCAGTTCTTC
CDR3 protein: CASSHSRIEQFF

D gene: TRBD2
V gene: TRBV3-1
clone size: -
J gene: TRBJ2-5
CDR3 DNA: TGTGCCAGCACCCTTAGCGGGAGTCGAGAGACCCAGTACTTC
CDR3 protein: CASTLSGSRETQYF

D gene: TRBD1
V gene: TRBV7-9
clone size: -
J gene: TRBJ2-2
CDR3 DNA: TGTGCCAGCAGCGCCGGGACAGGACTCTCCGGGGAGCTGTTTTTT
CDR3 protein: CASSAGTGLSGELFF

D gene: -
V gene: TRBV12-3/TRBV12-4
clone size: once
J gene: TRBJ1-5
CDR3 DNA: TGTGCCAGCAGTTCAAACAGGGTAAGGGATCAGCCCCAGCATTTT
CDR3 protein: CASSSNRVRDQPQHF

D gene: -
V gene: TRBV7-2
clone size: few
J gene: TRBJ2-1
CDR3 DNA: TGTGCCAGCAGCTTTCGGGGACCCACCTACAATGAGCAGTTCTTC
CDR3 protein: CASSFRGPTYNEQFF

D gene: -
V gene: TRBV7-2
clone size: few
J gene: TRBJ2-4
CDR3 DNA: TGTGCCAGCAGCTCCACCTGGGCTACTCAAAACATTCAGTACTTC
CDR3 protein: CASSSTWATQNIQYF

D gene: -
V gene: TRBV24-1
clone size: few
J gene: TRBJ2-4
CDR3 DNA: TGTGCCCGCCCTGTGAGGAAGGAGGGATATGAAGAGCAGTACTTC
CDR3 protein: CARPVRKEGYEEQYF

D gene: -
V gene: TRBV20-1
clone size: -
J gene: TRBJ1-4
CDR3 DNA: TGCAGTGCTAGTGCCGTATCAACTAATGAAAAACTGTTTTTT
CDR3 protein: CSASAVSTNEKLFF

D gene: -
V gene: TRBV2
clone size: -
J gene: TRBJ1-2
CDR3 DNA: TGTGCCAGCAGTGACCAGGTGTATGGCTACACCTTC
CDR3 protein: CASSDQVYGYTF

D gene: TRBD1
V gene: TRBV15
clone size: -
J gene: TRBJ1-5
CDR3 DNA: TGTGCCACCAGCAGAACGGACAGGGGGAATCAGCCCCAGCATTTT
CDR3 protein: CATSRTDRGNQPQHF

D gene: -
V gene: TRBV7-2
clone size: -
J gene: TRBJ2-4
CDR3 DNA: TGTGCCAGCAGCCCTAGCGCGCAGGGTAGCATTCAGTACTTC
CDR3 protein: CASSPSAQGSIQYF

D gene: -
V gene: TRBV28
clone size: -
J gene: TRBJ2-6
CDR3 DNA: TGTGCCAGCAGTTTAGGCGGAGGTTTCTCTGGGGCCAACGTCCTGACTTTC
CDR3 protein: CASSLGGGFSGANVLTF

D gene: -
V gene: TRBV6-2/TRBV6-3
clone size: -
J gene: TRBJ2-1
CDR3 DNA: TGTGCCAGCAGTTCCGTCGGTGGTGATGATGAGCAGTTCTTC
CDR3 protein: CASSSVGGDDEQFF